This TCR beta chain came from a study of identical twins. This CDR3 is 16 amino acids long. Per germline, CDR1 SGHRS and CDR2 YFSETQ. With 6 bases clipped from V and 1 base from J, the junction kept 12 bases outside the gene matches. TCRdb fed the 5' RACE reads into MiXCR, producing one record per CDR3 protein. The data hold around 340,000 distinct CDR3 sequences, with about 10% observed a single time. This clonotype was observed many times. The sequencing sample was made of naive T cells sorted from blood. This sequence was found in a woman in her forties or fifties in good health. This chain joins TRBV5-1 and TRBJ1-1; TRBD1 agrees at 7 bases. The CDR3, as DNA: TGCGCCAGCATGGACAGACAGGGTTTGGGGAACACTGAAGCTTTCTTT. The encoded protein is CASMDRQGLGNTEAFF. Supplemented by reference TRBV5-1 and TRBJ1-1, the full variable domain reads KAGVTQTPRYLIKTRGQQVTLSCSPISGHRSVSWYQQTPGQGLQFLFEYFSETQRNKGNFPGRFSGRQFSNSRSEMNVSTLELGDSALYLCASMDRQGLGNTEAFFGQGTRLTVV.